These T cell receptor beta chains were read from a single sample in a study of T cells in Graves' hyperthyroidism and ophthalmopathy. TCRdb itself ran the multiplex PCR reads through MiXCR, one entry per CDR3 protein. Here the sample spans around 690,000 distinct CDR3 sequences, around 21% being singletons. Material for sequencing was blood. All receptors derive from a man under 40 with Graves' ophthalmopathy. The CDR3 runs from the conserved cysteine through the conserved F or W. Fields, in order: clone size, D gene, V gene, J gene, CDR3 protein, CDR3 DNA. A D gene is named only where the DNA matches it firmly. Clone size, where shown, is once, few, many, or a class for clones that have expanded.

few,NA,TRBV28,TRBJ1-4,CASSLRWQGWEKLFF,TGTGCCAGCAGTTTAAGATGGCAGGGGTGGGAAAAACTGTTTTTT
NA,TRBD1,TRBV7-2,TRBJ1-5,CASNQGARQPQHF,TGTGCCAGCAACCAGGGGGCGCGGCAGCCCCAGCATTTT
few,NA,TRBV5-5,TRBJ1-5,CASSLGWEQPQHF,TGTGCCAGCAGCTTGGGCTGGGAACAGCCCCAGCATTTT
NA,TRBD2,TRBV19,TRBJ2-1,CASSPSVAGGTYNEQFF,TGTGCCAGTAGTCCTTCGGTAGCGGGAGGGACCTACAATGAGCAGTTCTTC
NA,TRBD1,TRBV2,TRBJ1-2,CASSEETGEYGYTF,TGTGCCAGCAGTGAAGAGACAGGGGAGTACGGCTACACCTTC
NA,NA,TRBV4-1,TRBJ2-3,CASSQDQRGAGVTQYF,TGCGCCAGCAGCCAAGATCAAAGAGGAGCGGGTGTTACGCAGTATTTT
many,NA,TRBV2,TRBJ1-1,CASAAVTVEAFF,TGTGCCAGCGCGGCTGTGACAGTAGAAGCTTTCTTT
few,TRBD2,TRBV24-1,TRBJ2-1,CATSDKAGVGNEQFF,TGTGCCACCAGTGATAAAGCGGGAGTGGGGAATGAGCAGTTCTTC
few,TRBD1,TRBV6-2/TRBV6-3,TRBJ2-1,CASSNTGGPYNEQFF,TGTGCCAGCAGTAACACAGGGGGCCCCTACAATGAGCAGTTCTTC
many,TRBD2,TRBV11-1,TRBJ2-3,CASSSGLAWRTDTQYF,TGTGCCAGCAGTTCGGGACTAGCGTGGCGCACAGATACGCAGTATTTT
few,TRBD1,TRBV5-1,TRBJ1-1,CASSLKGDRVDGNTEAFF,TGCGCCAGCAGCTTGAAAGGGGACAGGGTCGATGGGAACACTGAAGCTTTCTTT
few,TRBD2,TRBV27,TRBJ2-1,CASSKLAVRGDEQFF,TGTGCCAGCAGTAAACTAGCGGTACGGGGTGATGAGCAGTTCTTC
many,NA,TRBV27,TRBJ1-3,CASSQLGVAFSGNTIYF,TGTGCCAGCAGTCAACTCGGGGTTGCTTTCTCTGGAAACACCATATATTTT
many,NA,TRBV11-3,TRBJ2-1,CASSLGTSSYNEQFF,TGTGCCAGCAGTTTGGGCACGAGCTCCTACAATGAGCAGTTCTTC
many,NA,TRBV28,TRBJ2-1,CASSSPGVEDEQFF,TGTGCCAGCAGTTCCCCGGGGGTGGAGGATGAGCAGTTCTTC
few,NA,TRBV18,TRBJ2-5,CASSPPDRRAQETQYF,TGTGCCAGCTCACCACCGGACAGGAGGGCCCAAGAGACCCAGTACTTC
few,NA,TRBV9,TRBJ2-1,CASSIGGASRGNEQFF,TGTGCCAGCAGCATAGGCGGCGCTTCTAGGGGCAATGAGCAGTTCTTC
once,NA,TRBV5-1,TRBJ2-3,CASSPAIPSTDTQYF,TGCGCCAGCAGCCCCGCAATACCTAGCACAGATACGCAGTATTTT
few,NA,TRBV24-1,TRBJ1-5,CATSATDGNNQPQHF,TGTGCCACCAGTGCCACGGACGGGAACAATCAGCCCCAGCATTTT
NA,TRBD1,TRBV19,TRBJ2-7,CASSAQGLASYEQYF,TGTGCCAGTAGTGCACAGGGGTTGGCTTCCTACGAGCAGTACTTC
few,TRBD2,TRBV12-3/TRBV12-4,TRBJ2-2,CASLAGVDTGELFF,TGTGCCAGTCTAGCGGGAGTGGACACCGGGGAGCTGTTTTTT
few,NA,TRBV6-2/TRBV6-3,TRBJ2-1,CASSHIRYEQFF,TGTGCCAGCAGTCATATCCGGTATGAGCAGTTCTTC
many,TRBD2,TRBV11-3,TRBJ2-3,CASSLLGGGQDTQYF,TGTGCCAGCAGCTTACTCGGGGGAGGGCAAGATACGCAGTATTTT
NA,TRBD2,TRBV27,TRBJ2-7,CASSRGTSGIEQYF,TGTGCCAGCAGCCGAGGGACTAGCGGGATCGAGCAGTACTTC
NA,NA,TRBV29-1,TRBJ2-1,CSVEDLGSYNEQFF,TGCAGCGTTGAAGATCTCGGTAGCTACAATGAGCAGTTCTTC
many,NA,TRBV30,TRBJ2-1,CAWSDPGLDYNEQFF,TGTGCCTGGAGTGACCCGGGACTGGATTACAATGAGCAGTTCTTC
few,NA,TRBV7-2,TRBJ1-6,CASSNTQGRSPLHF,TGTGCCAGCAGCAACACCCAGGGAAGGTCACCCCTCCACTTT
many,TRBD2,TRBV28,TRBJ2-7,CASSPPGTSGASSYEQYF,TGTGCCAGCAGTCCTCCCGGGACTAGCGGGGCCAGCTCCTACGAGCAGTACTTC
NA,NA,TRBV4-3,TRBJ2-7,CASSQDLRAHYEQYF,TGCGCCAGCAGCCAAGATCTTAGGGCCCACTACGAGCAGTACTTC
NA,NA,TRBV10-3,TRBJ1-3,CAISPAGSGNTIYF,TGTGCCATCAGTCCTGCAGGTTCTGGAAACACCATATATTTT
few,TRBD1,TRBV10-3,TRBJ2-5,CAISEGGVETQYF,TGTGCCATCAGTGAAGGGGGCGTAGAGACCCAGTACTTC